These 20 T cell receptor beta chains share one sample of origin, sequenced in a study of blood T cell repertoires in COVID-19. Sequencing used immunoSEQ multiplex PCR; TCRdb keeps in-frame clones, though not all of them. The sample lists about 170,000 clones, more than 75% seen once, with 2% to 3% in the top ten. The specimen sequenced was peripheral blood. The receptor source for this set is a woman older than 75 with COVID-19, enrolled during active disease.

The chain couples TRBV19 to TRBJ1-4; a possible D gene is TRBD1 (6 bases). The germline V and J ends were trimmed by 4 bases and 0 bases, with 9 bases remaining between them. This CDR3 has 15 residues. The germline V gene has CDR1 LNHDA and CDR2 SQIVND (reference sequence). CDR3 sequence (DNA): TGTGCCAGTAGTAAGGGACATTCAACTAATGAAAAACTGTTTTTT. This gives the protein CASSKGHSTNEKLFF.

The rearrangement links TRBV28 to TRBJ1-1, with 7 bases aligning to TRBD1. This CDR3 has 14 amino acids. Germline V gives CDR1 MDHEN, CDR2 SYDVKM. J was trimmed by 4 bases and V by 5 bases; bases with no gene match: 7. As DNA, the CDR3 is TGTGCCAGCAGTGGGGGCGACAGGGTCACTGAAGCTTTCTTT. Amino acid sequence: CASSGGDRVTEAFF.

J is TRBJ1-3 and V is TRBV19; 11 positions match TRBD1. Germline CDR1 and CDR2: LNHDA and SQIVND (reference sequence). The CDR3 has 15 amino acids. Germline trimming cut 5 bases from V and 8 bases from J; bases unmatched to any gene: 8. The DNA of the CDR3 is TGTGCCAGTAGTCCCCGGACAGGGGGCGCAGACACCATATATTTT. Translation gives CASSPRTGGADTIYF.

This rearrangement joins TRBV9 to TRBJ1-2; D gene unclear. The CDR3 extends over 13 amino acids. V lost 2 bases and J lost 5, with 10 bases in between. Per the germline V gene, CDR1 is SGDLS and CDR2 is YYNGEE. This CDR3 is CASSVGQEYGYTF. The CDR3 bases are TGTGCCAGCAGCGTGGGCCAGGAATATGGCTACACCTTC.

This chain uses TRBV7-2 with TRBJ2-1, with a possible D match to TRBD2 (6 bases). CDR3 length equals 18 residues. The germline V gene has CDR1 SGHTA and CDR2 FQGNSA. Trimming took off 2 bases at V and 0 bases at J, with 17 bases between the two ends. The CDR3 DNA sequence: TGTGCCAGCAGCTTATTCGTTCGGGCGGGGAGCTCCTACAATGAGCAGTTCTTC. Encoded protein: CASSLFVRAGSSYNEQFF.

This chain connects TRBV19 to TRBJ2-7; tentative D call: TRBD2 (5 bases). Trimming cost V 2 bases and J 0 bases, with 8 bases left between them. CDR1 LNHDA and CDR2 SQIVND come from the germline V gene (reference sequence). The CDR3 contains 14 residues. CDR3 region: CASSISGSSYEQYF. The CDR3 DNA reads TGTGCCAGTAGTATATCTGGGAGCTCCTACGAGCAGTACTTC. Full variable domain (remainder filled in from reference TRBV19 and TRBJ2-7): DGGITQSPKYLFRKEGQNVTLSCEQNLNHDAMYWYRQDPGQGLRLIYYSQIVNDFQKGDIAEGYSVSREKKESFPLTVTSAQKNPTAFYLCASSISGSSYEQYFGPGTRLTVT.

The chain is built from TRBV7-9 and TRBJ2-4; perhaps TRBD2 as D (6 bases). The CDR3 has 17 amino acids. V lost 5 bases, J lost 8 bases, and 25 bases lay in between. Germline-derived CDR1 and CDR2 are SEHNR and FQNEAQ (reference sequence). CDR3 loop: CASSPLRRVAPNDIQYF. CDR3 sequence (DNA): TGTGCCAGCAGCCCGCTTAGGAGGGTGGCCCCGAATGACATTCAGTACTTC.

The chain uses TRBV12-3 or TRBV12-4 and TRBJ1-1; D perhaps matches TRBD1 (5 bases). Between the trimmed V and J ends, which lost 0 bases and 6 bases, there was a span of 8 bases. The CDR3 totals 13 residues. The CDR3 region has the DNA TGTGCCAGCAGTTTAGCCGCGGGGGCTGAAGCTTTCTTT. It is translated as CASSLAAGAEAFF.

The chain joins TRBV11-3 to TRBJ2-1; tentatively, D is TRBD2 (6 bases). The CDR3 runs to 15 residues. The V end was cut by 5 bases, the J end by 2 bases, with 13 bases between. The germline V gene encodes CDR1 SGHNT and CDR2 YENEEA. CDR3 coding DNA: TGTGCCAGCAGCCCCGGGAGCGGCCCCTACAATGAGCAGTTCTTC. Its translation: CASSPGSGPYNEQFF. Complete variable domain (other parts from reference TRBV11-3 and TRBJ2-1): EAGVVQSPRYKIIEKKQPVAFWCNPISGHNTLYWYLQNLGQGPELLIRYENEEAVDDSQLPKDRFSAERLKGVDSTLKIQPAELGDSAVYLCASSPGSGPYNEQFFGPGTRLTVL.

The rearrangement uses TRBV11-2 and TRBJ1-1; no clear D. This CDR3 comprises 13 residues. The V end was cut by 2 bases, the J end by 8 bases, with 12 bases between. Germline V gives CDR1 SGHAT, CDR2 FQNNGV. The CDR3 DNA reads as TGTGCCAGCAGCTTACAGGAGGGTTTGGAAGCTTTCTTT. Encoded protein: CASSLQEGLEAFF.

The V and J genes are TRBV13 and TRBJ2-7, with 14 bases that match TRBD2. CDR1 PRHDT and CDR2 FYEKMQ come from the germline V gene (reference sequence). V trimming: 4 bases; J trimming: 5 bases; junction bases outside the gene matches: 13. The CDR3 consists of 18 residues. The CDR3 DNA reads TGTGCCAGCAGCTGGACTAGCGGGAGGTCGCGGCCGGCAGACGAGCAGTACTTC. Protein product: CASSWTSGRSRPADEQYF.

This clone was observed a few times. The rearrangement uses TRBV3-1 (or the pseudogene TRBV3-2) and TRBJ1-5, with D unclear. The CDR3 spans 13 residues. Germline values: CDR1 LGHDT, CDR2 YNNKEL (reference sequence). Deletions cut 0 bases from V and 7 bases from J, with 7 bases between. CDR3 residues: CASSQETRQPQHF. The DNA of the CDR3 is TGTGCCAGCAGCCAAGAAACTAGACAGCCCCAGCATTTT.

CDR3 residues: CASSPGLARETQYF. The CDR3 bases are TGTGCCAGCAGCCCCGGACTAGCCCGGGAGACCCAGTACTTC. This chain joins TRBV7-2 and TRBJ2-5; TRBD2 matches at 8 bases. Germline V gene data show CDR1 as SGHTA and CDR2 as FQGNSA. CDR3 length: 14 residues. J gave up 5 bases and V 5 bases, and 7 bases lay outside the gene matches.

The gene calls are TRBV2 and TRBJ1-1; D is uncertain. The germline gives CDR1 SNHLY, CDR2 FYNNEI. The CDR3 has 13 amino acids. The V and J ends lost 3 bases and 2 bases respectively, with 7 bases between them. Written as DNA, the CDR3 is TGTGCCAGCAGTGAGTCAGTAAACACTGAAGCTTTCTTT. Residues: CASSESVNTEAFF.

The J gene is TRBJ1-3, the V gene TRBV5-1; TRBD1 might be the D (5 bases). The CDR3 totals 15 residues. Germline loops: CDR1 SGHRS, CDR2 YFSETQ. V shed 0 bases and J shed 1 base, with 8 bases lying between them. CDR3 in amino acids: CASSLGRGSGNTIYF. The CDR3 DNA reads TGCGCCAGCAGCTTGGGTCGGGGGTCTGGAAACACCATATATTTT.

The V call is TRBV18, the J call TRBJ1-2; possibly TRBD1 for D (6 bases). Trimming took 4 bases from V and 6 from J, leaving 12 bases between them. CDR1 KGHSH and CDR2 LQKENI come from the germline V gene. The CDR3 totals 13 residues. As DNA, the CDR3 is TGTGCCAGCTCACAAGGACAGAAGGATGGCTACACCTTC. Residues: CASSQGQKDGYTF.

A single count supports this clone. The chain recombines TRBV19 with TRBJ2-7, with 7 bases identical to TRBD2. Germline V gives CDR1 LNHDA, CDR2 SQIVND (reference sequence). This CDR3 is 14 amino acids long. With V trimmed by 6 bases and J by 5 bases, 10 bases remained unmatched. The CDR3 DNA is TGTGCCAGTAGCGGGACTACCAATCCGGACGAGCAGTACTTC. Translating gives CASSGTTNPDEQYF.

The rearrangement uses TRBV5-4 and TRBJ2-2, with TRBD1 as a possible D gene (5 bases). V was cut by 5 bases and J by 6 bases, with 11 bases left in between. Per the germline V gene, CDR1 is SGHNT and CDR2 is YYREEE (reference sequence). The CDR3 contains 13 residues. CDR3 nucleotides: TGTGCCAGCAGTATACAGGTCTCCGGGGAGCTGTTTTTT. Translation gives CASSIQVSGELFF.

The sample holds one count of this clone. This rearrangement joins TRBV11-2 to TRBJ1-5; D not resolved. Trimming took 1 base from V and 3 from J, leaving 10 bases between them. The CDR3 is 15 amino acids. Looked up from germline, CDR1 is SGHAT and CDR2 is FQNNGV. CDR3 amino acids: CASSLGGNINQPQHF. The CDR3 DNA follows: TGTGCCAGCAGCTTAGGCGGAAACATCAATCAGCCCCAGCATTTT.

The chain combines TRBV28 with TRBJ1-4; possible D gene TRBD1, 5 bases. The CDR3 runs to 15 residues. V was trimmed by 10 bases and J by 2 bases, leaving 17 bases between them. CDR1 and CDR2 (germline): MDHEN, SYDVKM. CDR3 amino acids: CATESAGETNEKLFF. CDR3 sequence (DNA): TGTGCCACCGAGTCGGCGGGGGAGACTAATGAAAAACTGTTTTTT.